This is a list of T cell receptor beta chains from one sample in a study of blood T cell repertoires in COVID-19. TCRdb's copy holds only in-frame clones and misses some; the assay was immunoSEQ multiplex PCR. The sample carries 130,000 to 150,000 clones, about 80% recorded once. Material for sequencing was PBMCs or T cells enriched from blood (not recorded which). These receptors were taken from a man aged 50-60 years who had recovered from COVID-19. Each CDR3 is given with its conserved first and last residue. The order of the fields is J gene, clone size, D gene, V gene, CDR3 protein, CDR3 DNA. D genes are given only for firm matches. Part of the rows lack a size; the others show once, few, many or a class for expanded clones.

>TRBJ2-5|.|TRBD1|TRBV10-3
CAISGDRGAILKTQYF
TGTGCCATCAGTGGAGACAGGGGCGCGATACTTAAGACCCAGTACTTC
>TRBJ2-3|.|TRBD2|TRBV30
CAWSVLAGAATDTQYF
TGTGCCTGGAGTGTACTAGCGGGGGCTGCCACAGATACGCAGTATTTT
>TRBJ2-7|.|TRBD1|TRBV19
CASSMGDRGRGGEQYF
TGTGCCAGTAGTATGGGCGACAGGGGGCGCGGTGGCGAGCAGTACTTC
>TRBJ2-5|.|TRBD2|TRBV5-8
CASSFERGKTYQETQYF
TGTGCCAGCAGCTTTGAGCGGGGGAAGACGTACCAAGAGACCCAGTACTTC
>TRBJ1-5|few|.|TRBV30
CAWSGVTSNQPQHF
TGTGCCTGGAGTGGGGTGACTTCAAATCAGCCCCAGCATTTT
>TRBJ2-4|.|.|TRBV19
CAGSMGGQSSKNIQYF
TGTGCCGGTAGTATGGGGGGACAGAGTTCCAAAAACATTCAGTACTTC
>TRBJ1-5|.|TRBD1|TRBV19
CASSIGQGYSNQPQHF
TGTGCCAGTAGTATAGGACAGGGGTATAGCAATCAGCCCCAGCATTTT
>TRBJ2-7|once|.|TRBV19
CASSDRGFGQYF
TGTGCCAGTAGCGACCGAGGTTTCGGGCAGTACTTC
>TRBJ1-4|.|.|TRBV28
CASSFSATNEKLFF
TGTGCCAGCAGTTTTTCTGCAACTAATGAAAAACTGTTTTTT
>TRBJ1-5|.|.|TRBV6-2/TRBV6-3
CASSYSTAGNQPQHF
TGTGCCAGCAGTTACTCGACAGCAGGGAATCAGCCCCAGCATTTT
>TRBJ1-6|.|.|TRBV11-1
CASRLRFTGSPLHF
TGTGCCAGCAGGCTGAGATTTACAGGATCCCCCCTCCACTTT
>TRBJ1-2|.|.|TRBV7-8
CASSRRDAYGYTF
TGTGCCAGCAGCCGGCGGGACGCCTATGGCTACACCTTC
>TRBJ1-3|.|.|TRBV12-5
CASGLARGLFGNTIYF
TGTGCTAGTGGTTTGGCCCGAGGTCTTTTTGGAAACACCATATATTTT
>TRBJ1-5|.|TRBD1|TRBV9
CASSSSGTGTQPQHF
TGTGCCAGCAGCTCATCCGGGACAGGGACTCAGCCCCAGCATTTT
>TRBJ1-2|.|TRBD1|TRBV24-1
CATSDWTGEGYGYTF
TGTGCCACCAGTGATTGGACAGGGGAGGGATATGGCTACACCTTC
>TRBJ1-1|.|.|TRBV2
CASLGLGSAEAFF
TGTGCCAGCCTGGGCCTAGGGAGCGCTGAAGCTTTCTTT
>TRBJ2-5|.|.|TRBV7-8
CASSLDSRGRETQYF
TGTGCCAGCAGCTTAGATTCCAGGGGAAGAGAGACCCAGTACTTC
>TRBJ1-5|few|.|TRBV4-1
CASSQVPGNNQPQHF
TGCGCCAGCAGCCAAGTACCAGGAAACAATCAGCCCCAGCATTTT
>TRBJ2-1|.|TRBD1|TRBV9
CASSTTGTGLYNEQFF
TGTGCCAGCAGCACGACCGGGACAGGGTTATACAATGAGCAGTTCTTC
>TRBJ1-1|.|TRBD1|TRBV11-3
CASSLETGTGDADTEAFF
TGTGCCAGCAGCTTAGAAACCGGGACAGGGGATGCGGACACTGAAGCTTTCTTT
>TRBJ1-2|.|TRBD1|TRBV3-1/TRBV3-2
CASSQEGPGGNRYTF
TGTGCCAGCAGCCAAGAGGGGCCAGGGGGAAACCGCTACACCTTC
>TRBJ1-5|.|TRBD1|TRBV7-8
CASSGQQGALGQPQHF
TGTGCCAGCAGCGGCCAACAGGGGGCGCTGGGTCAGCCCCAGCATTTT
>TRBJ1-2|.|TRBD1|TRBV28
CASSSQGTGGYGYTF
TGTGCCAGCAGTTCCCAAGGGACAGGGGGCTATGGCTACACCTTC
>TRBJ1-6|few|.|TRBV4-1
CASSQDPQGAYNSPLHF
TGCGCCAGCAGCCAAGACCCACAGGGCGCATATAATTCACCCCTCCACTTT